The 14 T cell receptor beta chains given below trace back to one sample, sequenced in a study of T cell responses to AZD1222 COVID-19 vaccine. Assay used: immunoSEQ multiplex PCR; TCRdb lists only in-frame clones, some missing. Counted here are over 85,000 clones, around nine tenths occurring once; the ten biggest clones make up almost 2.5%. The material sequenced was peripheral blood, taken 28 days after the second AZD1222 dose. The receptors originated from an adult who received the AZD1222 COVID-19 vaccine.

This clone was seen only a few times. The chain couples TRBV28 to TRBJ2-7, with 7 bases lining up with TRBD1. J was trimmed by 1 base and V by 6 bases; bases with no gene match: 6. The germline V gene has CDR1 MDHEN and CDR2 SYDVKM. CDR3 size: 14 residues. The CDR3 loop is CASSPGDRSYEQYF. CDR3 bases: TGTGCCAGCAGCCCTGGGGACAGATCCTACGAGCAGTACTTC.

The chain uses TRBV7-2 and TRBJ2-4, with 7 positions matching TRBD2. Germline V gene sequence: CDR1 SGHTA, CDR2 FQGNSA. The CDR3 extends over 13 amino acids. Germline trimming cut 1 base from V and 6 bases from J; bases unmatched to any gene: 0. Written as DNA, the CDR3 is TGTGCCAGCAGCTTAGGGGGGGGAAACATTCAGTACTTC. Translated: CASSLGGGNIQYF.

This chain uses TRBV27 with TRBJ1-2; TRBD1 matches 7 bases. This CDR3 contains 14 residues. CDR1 and CDR2 (germline): MNHEY, SMNVEV (reference sequence). Trimming took 6 bases from V and 1 from J; bases not matched to a gene: 5. CDR3 sequence reads: CASRDRTVNYGYTF. The CDR3 nucleotides are TGTGCCAGCAGGGACAGGACGGTTAACTATGGCTACACCTTC.

CDR3 nucleotide sequence: TGCGCCAGCAGGCTTCGACCGGGCCCTATTAGGACAGATACGCAGTATTTT. Its protein is CASRLRPGPIRTDTQYF. The chain joins TRBV5-1 to TRBJ2-3; no reliable D call. This CDR3 region has 17 residues. V was cut by 5 bases and J by 3 bases, with 22 bases left in between. Germline V gene data show CDR1 as SGHRS and CDR2 as YFSETQ. Using reference TRBV5-1 and TRBJ2-3 for the parts outside the CDR3, the full variable domain is KAGVTQTPRYLIKTRGQQVTLSCSPISGHRSVSWYQQTPGQGLQFLFEYFSETQRNKGNFPGRFSGRQFSNSRSEMNVSTLELGDSALYLCASRLRPGPIRTDTQYFGPGTRLTVL.

V usage is TRBV9 and J usage is TRBJ2-1; 7 bases line up with TRBD2. CDR3 length: 17 amino acids. Germline lookup yields CDR1 SGDLS and CDR2 YYNGEE. J was trimmed by 4 bases and V by 1 base; bases with no gene match: 11. This CDR3 is CASSVQLAGDQYNEQFF. The CDR3 region has the DNA TGTGCCAGCAGCGTACAACTGGCGGGGGACCAGTACAATGAGCAGTTCTTC.

The gene calls are TRBV18 and TRBJ1-1; D gene unclear. The CDR3 loop spans 14 amino acids. Germline V gene sequence: CDR1 KGHSH, CDR2 LQKENI. V was trimmed by 2 bases and J by 1 base, leaving 8 bases between them. The DNA of the CDR3 is TGTGCCAGCTCACCAGCGTCGGGGAACACTGAAGCTTTCTTT. Translation: CASSPASGNTEAFF.

This clone was seen only once. V and J are TRBV6-5 and TRBJ2-1; TRBD2 matches at 10 bases. The germline V gene encodes CDR1 MNHEY and CDR2 SVGAGI. Trimming removed 6 bases from V and 10 bases from J; junction bases left unmatched: 6. The length of the CDR3 is 13 residues. The DNA for the CDR3 is TGTGCCAGCAGACCCGGGACTAGCGTGGAGCAGTTCTTC. As protein: CASRPGTSVEQFF.

This chain links TRBV11-3 with TRBJ2-1; 8 bases are shared with TRBD2. J was trimmed by 4 bases and V by 4 bases; bases with no gene match: 6. CDR1 is SGHNT and CDR2 is YENEEA in the germline V gene. This CDR3 is built from 15 residues. The CDR3 DNA follows: TGTGCCAGCAGCTCCCTCGGGGGGGAATACAATGAGCAGTTCTTC. This sequence encodes CASSSLGGEYNEQFF.

The chain recombines TRBV3-1 (or the pseudogene TRBV3-2) with TRBJ1-2; the D gene is possibly TRBD1 (5 bases). The germline gives CDR1 LGHDT, CDR2 YNNKEL (reference sequence). The CDR3 contains 14 residues. The ends were cut back, 4 bases at V and 4 bases at J, with 13 bases in the middle. In nucleotides, the CDR3 is TGTGCCAGCAGCCCTAGTTTGGGGGGCTATGGCTACACCTTC. Translated: CASSPSLGGYGYTF.

This chain uses TRBV5-1 with TRBJ2-5, with D perhaps matching TRBD1 or TRBD2 (5 bases each). V lost 0 bases, J lost 5 bases, and 14 bases lay in between. This CDR3 has 15 residues. Per germline, CDR1 SGHRS and CDR2 YFSETQ. CDR3 sequence reads: CASSLVGRSGETQYF. As DNA, the CDR3 is TGCGCCAGCAGCTTGGTGGGACGGTCTGGGGAGACCCAGTACTTC. The variable domain in full, completed from reference TRBV5-1 and TRBJ2-5, reads KAGVTQTPRYLIKTRGQQVTLSCSPISGHRSVSWYQQTPGQGLQFLFEYFSETQRNKGNFPGRFSGRQFSNSRSEMNVSTLELGDSALYLCASSLVGRSGETQYFGPGTRLLVL.

CDR3 protein: CASSTDRVTGELFF. Written as DNA, the CDR3 is TGTGCCAGCAGTACGGACAGGGTTACCGGGGAGCTGTTTTTT. V usage is TRBV6-5 and J usage is TRBJ2-2; 8 positions match TRBD1. The germline V gene has CDR1 MNHEY and CDR2 SVGAGI. The CDR3 has 14 residues. V shed 5 bases and J 5 bases; nucleotides not matched to a gene: 4.

CDR3 amino acids: CASTDWPTGELFF. The CDR3 DNA is TGTGCCAGTACTGATTGGCCCACCGGGGAGCTGTTTTTT. The chain links TRBV19 to TRBJ2-2; no clear D. V was clipped by 7 bases and J by 4 bases, with 10 bases between them. The CDR3 is 13 residues long. Per the germline V gene, CDR1 is LNHDA and CDR2 is SQIVND (reference sequence). Together with reference TRBV19 and TRBJ2-2, the CDR3 gives the full variable domain: DGGITQSPKYLFRKEGQNVTLSCEQNLNHDAMYWYRQDPGQGLRLIYYSQIVNDFQKGDIAEGYSVSREKKESFPLTVTSAQKNPTAFYLCASTDWPTGELFFGEGSRLTVL.

The CDR3 DNA is TGTGCCAGCAGCACTCGGACAGCTTTGAACACTGAAGCTTTCTTT. It codes for CASSTRTALNTEAFF. The chain couples TRBV9 to TRBJ1-1; possible D gene TRBD1, 6 bases. V was trimmed by 4 bases and J by 0 bases, leaving 13 bases between them. The CDR3 has 15 amino acids. CDR1 and CDR2 from the germline V gene are SGDLS and YYNGEE.

The chain recombines TRBV7-2 with TRBJ2-3, with TRBD2 identical over 10 bases. From germline, CDR1 is SGHTA and CDR2 FQGNSA. V was pared by 1 base and J by 2 bases, with 9 bases of the junction left unmatched. The CDR3 runs to 18 residues. CDR3 nucleotides: TGTGCCAGCAGCTTAGTCGCAATAGCGGGGGGCCCCACAGATACGCAGTATTTT. This sequence encodes CASSLVAIAGGPTDTQYF. Together with reference TRBV7-2 and TRBJ2-3, the CDR3 gives the full variable domain: GAGVSQSPSNKVTEKGKDVELRCDPISGHTALYWYRQSLGQGLEFLIYFQGNSAPDKSGLPSDRFSAERTGGSVSTLTIQRTQQEDSAVYLCASSLVAIAGGPTDTQYFGPGTRLTVL.